The 18 T cell receptor beta chains listed next were all sequenced from one sample in a study of identical twins. TCRdb fed the 5' RACE reads into MiXCR, producing one record per CDR3 protein. Among some 630,000 distinct CDR3 sequences listed, around 7.4% were seen once. These data are also associated with another study on yellow fever vaccine responses in identical twins.

Sequencing was performed on PBMCs. These receptors originate from a young woman in good health.

This clonotype occurred many times. The chain carries TRBV5-8 and TRBJ2-1; D gene uncertain. The germline gives CDR1 SGHTS, CDR2 YDEGEE. The CDR3 consists of 14 residues. Between the trimmed V and J ends, which lost 0 bases and 12 bases, there was a span of 16 bases. The DNA for the CDR3 is TGTGCCAGCAGCTTGGGGATAGGCCAAGATTGGCAGTTCTTC. Protein: CASSLGIGQDWQFF.

This clonotype was counted only a few times. The V gene is TRBV2, the J gene TRBJ2-7, with 9 bases that match TRBD2. V gave up 10 bases and J gave up 5 bases; unmatched junction bases: 3. The germline V gene has CDR1 SNHLY and CDR2 FYNNEI. The CDR3 length is 11 residues. The CDR3, as DNA: TGTGCCACGCGGGGGGGAGACGAGCAGTACGTC. This encodes CATRGGDEQYV.

In this sample, this clonotype turned up a few times. The chain carries TRBV2 and TRBJ2-2; 13 positions agree with TRBD2. This CDR3 is built from 18 residues. The J segment lost 2 bases and the V segment lost 6 bases, leaving 9 bases of the junction unmatched. Germline V gene lookup returns CDR1 SNHLY and CDR2 FYNNEI. The CDR3 region is CASRGLAGVLLNTGELFF. The CDR3 DNA follows: TGTGCCAGCAGAGGACTAGCGGGAGTTCTCCTCAACACCGGGGAGCTGTTTTTT.

The genes are TRBV9 and TRBJ1-1; TRBD1 aligns across 8 bases. The CDR3 is 17 amino acids. V shed 0 bases, J shed 3 bases, and the junction held 10 bases outside the gene matches. The V gene's germline CDR1 is SGDLS and CDR2 YYNGEE. The CDR3 DNA is TGTGCCAGCAGCGTAGGACAGGGGTTTTTGAGGGACACTGAAGCTTTCTTT. It translates to CASSVGQGFLRDTEAFF.

The table lists this clonotype with a few counts. This sequence joins TRBV12-5 and TRBJ1-5; D unresolved. With 0 bases removed from V and 4 bases from J, the gap between germline ends came to 10 bases. The CDR3 runs to 15 residues. Germline V CDR1 and CDR2: LGHNT, FRNRAP. CDR3 DNA: TGTGCTAGTGGTTTGGTACTAGGTGGGAATCAGCCCCAGCATTTT. This codes for CASGLVLGGNQPQHF.

J is TRBJ1-2 and V is TRBV20-1, with a weak D call TRBD1 (6 bases). The V and J ends lost 6 bases and 8 bases respectively, with 13 bases between them. The germline CDR1 and CDR2 sequences are DFQATT and SNEGSKA (reference sequence). This CDR3 is 11 amino acids long. DNA for the CDR3: TGCAGTGCCTCCGGGACAAACGGCTACACCTTC. Its protein is CSASGTNGYTF.

J is TRBJ2-5 and V is TRBV5-6, with TRBD2 matching over 10 bases. The germline CDR1 and CDR2 sequences are SGHDT and YYEEEE. This CDR3 has 16 residues. Germline trimming cut 4 bases from V and 5 bases from J; bases unmatched to any gene: 11. The CDR3 region has the DNA TGTGCCAGCAGCCCCGCGCGAGGTAGCGGGAGGGAGACCCAGTACTTC. It translates to CASSPARGSGRETQYF.

The sample holds many counts of this clonotype. This chain connects TRBV7-9 to TRBJ1-1, with TRBD1 matching over 9 bases. Germline assignment: CDR1 SEHNR and CDR2 FQNEAQ (reference sequence). The CDR3 length is 17 residues. The V and J ends lost 5 bases and 1 base, in that order; junction bases with no gene match: 11. CDR3 sequence: CASSPGTGRGWNTEAFF. CDR3 coding DNA: TGTGCCAGCAGCCCAGGGACAGGGCGGGGGTGGAACACTGAAGCTTTCTTT.

The chain joins TRBV15 to TRBJ1-4; 7 bases are a match to TRBD1. The CDR3 is 13 residues long. V lost 5 bases, J lost 6 bases, and 3 bases stayed unmatched. CDR1 is LNHNV, CDR2 YYDKDF, per germline (reference sequence). The CDR3 loop reads CATSQGTDEKLFF. The CDR3 DNA is TGTGCCACCAGCCAGGGGACAGATGAAAAACTGTTTTTT.

The chain has TRBV5-1 and TRBJ1-4; D ambiguous. Deletions cut 4 bases from V and 8 bases from J, with 12 bases between. The length of the CDR3 is 13 residues. Germline V gene lookup returns CDR1 SGHRS and CDR2 YFSETQ. The CDR3 here is CASSTDLGEKLFF. The CDR3 nucleotides are TGCGCCAGCAGCACGGATCTAGGGGAAAAACTGTTTTTT.

This clonotype has a count of ten or more. The genes are TRBV5-6 and TRBJ2-5; 7 bases map to TRBD2. CDR1 SGHDT and CDR2 YYEEEE come from the germline V gene. The ends lost 0 bases at V and 5 bases at J; junction bases unmatched: 4. This CDR3 spans 14 amino acids. The CDR3 bases are TGTGCCAGCAGCTTGGGGGGGAGGGAGGAGACCCAGTACTTC. Protein sequence: CASSLGGREETQYF. Together with reference TRBV5-6 and TRBJ2-5, the CDR3 gives the full variable domain: DAGVTQSPTHLIKTRGQQVTLRCSPKSGHDTVSWYQQALGQGPQFIFQYYEEEERQRGNFPDRFSGHQFPNYSSELNVNALLLGDSALYLCASSLGGREETQYFGPGTRLLVL.

This clonotype was counted between two and nine times. The chain employs TRBV20-1 and TRBJ2-1; possible D gene TRBD1, 6 bases. CDR1 DFQATT and CDR2 SNEGSKA come from the germline V gene (reference sequence). CDR3 size: 15 residues. Trimming took off 5 bases at V and 1 base at J, with 15 bases between the two ends. Here the CDR3 DNA reads TGCAGTGCTCCAAAACAGGGAATATCCTACAATGAGCAGTTCTTC. Protein: CSAPKQGISYNEQFF.

This chain connects TRBV12-3 or TRBV12-4 to TRBJ2-6; possible D gene TRBD1, 5 bases. Trimming cost V 3 bases and J 2 bases, with 23 bases left between them. The CDR3 loop spans 20 amino acids. In DNA, the CDR3 is TGTGCCAGCAGTTTTGACCGACCATCAGGGTACCTTGCTGGGGCCAACGTCCTGACTTTC. Translation gives CASSFDRPSGYLAGANVLTF.

The genes are TRBV13 and TRBJ2-1; TRBD2 matches at 11 bases. Unmatched junction bases numbered 7, after V lost 2 bases and J lost 4 bases. There are 17 residues in the CDR3. The germline V gene encodes CDR1 PRHDT and CDR2 FYEKMQ (reference sequence). The CDR3 coding sequence is TGTGCCAGCAGCTTATCCCTAGCGGGGGGTATATACAATGAGCAGTTCTTC. Encoded protein: CASSLSLAGGIYNEQFF.

The V and J genes are TRBV12-3 or TRBV12-4 and TRBJ2-7; D ambiguous. The CDR3 spans 12 residues. Trimming removed 3 bases at V and 4 bases at J, with 7 bases between. As DNA, the CDR3 is TGTGCCAGCAGTTTCGTGAGTTACGAGCAGTACTTC. Amino acids: CASSFVSYEQYF.

V usage is TRBV9 and J usage is TRBJ1-2, with D tentatively TRBD1 (5 bases). V was cut by 5 bases and J by 1 base, with 15 bases left in between. Germline-derived CDR1 and CDR2 are SGDLS and YYNGEE. This CDR3 has 15 amino acids. CDR3 loop: CASSPRDRHNYGYTF. DNA for the CDR3: TGTGCCAGCAGTCCCCGGGACCGACATAACTATGGCTACACCTTC.

This clonotype has a count of ten or more. The CDR3 DNA reads as TGCGCCAGCAGCCAAGATGCAGGGGCTAATGAAAAACTGTTTTTT. This encodes CASSQDAGANEKLFF. The chain links TRBV4-1 to TRBJ1-4; D possibly corresponds to TRBD1 (6 bases). The V gene lost 0 bases and the J gene lost 3 bases, with 8 bases spanning the gap. Germline loops: CDR1 MGHRA, CDR2 YSYEKL. There are 15 residues in the CDR3.

V gene TRBV29-1 combines with J gene TRBJ1-2, with D unclear. The V and J ends lost 4 bases and 3 bases respectively, with 12 bases between them. The CDR3 covers 13 residues. Germline loops: CDR1 SQVTM, CDR2 ANQGSEA. DNA for the CDR3: TGCAGCGTTGGAGGCGGGGAGGACTATGGCTACACCTTC. Amino acid sequence: CSVGGGEDYGYTF.